This T cell receptor (beta chain) was identified in a study of vaccination and CD4 T cells after COVID-19. On the study more broadly: Collection of post-vaccine samples followed dose two by a median around 72 days, spanning a range of 14 to 241. In the control cultures, a CEFX pool, an HIV-1 Nef pool, or no peptide was supplied.

Germline V gives CDR1 DFQATT, CDR2 SNEGSKA (reference sequence). This CDR3 is 12 amino acids long. V lost 1 base, J lost 6 bases, and 9 bases lay in between. Scientists ran DNA taken from cultured CD4+ T cells through the Oncomine TCR Beta short-read assay for sequencing. MiXCR, run by TCRdb on the PCR reads, gives a single entry per CDR3 protein. The table lists tens of thousands of distinct CDR3 sequences, less than 70% of them singletons, with 6.5% to 8% in the top ten. As to this clonotype: Its antigen is undetermined.

Treatment given: 10-day PBMC culture with coronavirus spike peptide pools or control peptides (ViraFEST assay). Sequencing used CD4+ T cells from blood, cultured in vitro. This sequence was found in a human donor who had recovered from COVID-19. The rearrangement joins TRBV20-1 to TRBJ1-1; weak D call: TRBD1 (5 bases). CDR3 residues: CSARVGTPEAFF. DNA for the CDR3: TGCAGTGCTAGAGTAGGGACCCCTGAAGCTTTCTTT.